Listed below are T cell receptor beta chains from one sample, sequenced in a study of T cells in Graves' hyperthyroidism and ophthalmopathy. TCRdb used MiXCR to reprocess the multiplex PCR reads, holding one entry per CDR3 protein. The sample gives roughly 800,000 distinct CDR3 sequences, roughly 37% of which show up once; over 8% is in the top ten. The sample taken for sequencing was blood. The receptors stem from a man younger than 30 with Graves' hyperthyroidism. Each CDR3 is given with its conserved first and last residue. The D gene is left open where the match is weak. Size is stated for part of the rows, as once, few or many counts, or as a class when the clone is expanded.

>TRBD1|-|TRBJ2-7|TRBV7-2
TGTGCCAGCAGCCAGACAGGGGTGGGAGCCTATGAGCAGTACTTC
CASSQTGVGAYEQYF
>-|-|TRBJ1-3|TRBV28
TGTGCCAGCACTAGCGGGACCACAGGAAACACCATATATTTT
CASTSGTTGNTIYF
>TRBD2|-|TRBJ2-5|TRBV9
TGTGCCAGCAGCGCCGGGACTAGCGGGAGGGCCGCGGAGACCCAGTACTTC
CASSAGTSGRAAETQYF
>-|few|TRBJ2-7|TRBV12-3/TRBV12-4
TGTGCCAGCAGTTACGGGTCAGGGGCTTACGAGCAGTACTTC
CASSYGSGAYEQYF
>TRBD2|-|TRBJ2-7|TRBV20-1
TGCAGTGCTAGAAGCGAGCGGGAGCTGTACGAGCAGTACTTC
CSARSERELYEQYF
>TRBD2|-|TRBJ2-7|TRBV7-9
TGTGCCAGCGGATCCGGGACTAGCGGGAGATACGAGCAGTACTTC
CASGSGTSGRYEQYF
>-|-|TRBJ1-1|TRBV9
TGTGCCAGCAGCGTAGGGGGGGGGACCGTAGCTTTCTTT
CASSVGGGTVAFF
>TRBD1|-|TRBJ1-1|TRBV7-6
TGTGCCAGCAGCCCCGGGACAGGGGGCGGAGAAGCTTTCTTT
CASSPGTGGGEAFF
>-|-|TRBJ2-2|TRBV15
TGTGCCACCAGCTTGGCAATCGGGGCGAACACCGGGGAGCTGTTTTTT
CATSLAIGANTGELFF
>TRBD2|many|TRBJ2-5|TRBV2
TGTGCCATGCATCTAGCGGATAACCAAGAGACCCAGTACTTC
CAMHLADNQETQYF
>-|-|TRBJ2-5|TRBV9
TGTGCCAGCAGCGTAGGATTTGAAGAGACCCAGTACTTC
CASSVGFEETQYF